These 12 T cell receptor beta chains came from one sample sequenced in a study of blood T cells in healthy people across ages. PCR was performed a second time for about 6 to 11 cycles using a sample-barcoded 5' primer and a J-beta primer mix. TCRdb called the 5' RACE reads again in MiXCR, with one record for every CDR3 protein. The sample contains some 900,000 distinct CDR3 sequences, 29% of which appear only once. Sequencing was done on a sample of blood. The receptor source for this set is a woman older than 75 in good health.

This clonotype was counted many times. CDR3: CASSPTGRTLAKNIQYF. The CDR3, as DNA: TGTGCCAGCAGCCCGACAGGTCGAACCTTAGCCAAAAACATTCAGTACTTC. This chain connects TRBV12-3 or TRBV12-4 to TRBJ2-4; D is possibly TRBD1 (6 bases). This CDR3 has 17 residues. V was shortened by 6 bases and J by 0 bases, with 18 bases between the two germline ends.

Turning to this clonotype: A much larger clone is a single base away; this may be a read error. The J gene is TRBJ2-4, the V gene TRBV20-1, with D unresolved. The J call could be wrong; TRBJ2-7 is a better fit for the DNA end. Germline values: CDR1 DFQATT, CDR2 SNEGSKA (reference sequence). CDR3 length equals 12 residues. In nucleotides, the CDR3 is TGCAGTGCTCACATCGGGTTCTACGAGCAGTACTTC. It encodes CSAHIGFYEQYF.

A few counts support this clonotype. The junction departs from the called germline gene at one end, perhaps through a read error. The chain joins TRBV2 to TRBJ1-2; D is unclear. This CDR3 is built from 12 residues. The germline V gene has CDR1 SNHLY and CDR2 FYNNEI. The CDR3 region is CASGVFTYGHTF. The CDR3 DNA sequence: TGTGCCAGCGGAGTTTTCACCTATGGCCACACCTTC.

In this sample, this clonotype turned up many times. J is TRBJ1-1 and V is TRBV20-1; the D is unclear. The CDR3 is made up of 15 amino acids. Germline V gives CDR1 DFQATT, CDR2 SNEGSKA (reference sequence). Deletions cut 0 bases from V and 1 base from J, with 12 bases between. The CDR3 here is CSARDRGRSNTEAFF. The CDR3 nucleotides read TGCAGTGCTAGAGATCGAGGCCGGTCGAACACTGAAGCTTTCTTT.

Many counts were recorded for this clonotype. The rearrangement uses TRBV5-5 and TRBJ2-7, with 10 bases matching TRBD1. This CDR3 is 16 amino acids long. Germline V gene lookup returns CDR1 SGHKS and CDR2 YYEKEE (reference sequence). J lost 2 bases, V lost 2 bases, and 7 bases had no gene match. CDR3 nucleotide sequence: TGTGCCAGCAGCTTTCCGGGACAGGGGATTCCCTACGAGCAGTACTTC. Its protein product is CASSFPGQGIPYEQYF.

Note on this clonotype: With a much larger clone just one base away, this may be a read error. V and J are TRBV7-2 and TRBJ2-2, with D perhaps TRBD1 or TRBD2 (6 bases each). CDR1 is SGHTA and CDR2 is FQGNSA in the germline V gene. The CDR3 length is 15 residues. The CDR3 reads CASTTLAGFKGGLFF. CDR3 DNA: TGTGCCAGCACCACGTTAGCCGGGTTTAAGGGGGGGCTGTTTTTT.

This clonotype has only a few counts. J is TRBJ2-1 and V is TRBV29-1; 9 bases fit TRBD1. Germline loops: CDR1 SQVTM, CDR2 ANQGSEA. The CDR3 loop spans 13 amino acids. Trimming cost V 7 bases and J 7 bases; bases outside gene matches: 8. CDR3 nucleotides: TGCAGCGACCGCCGGGACAGGGTAAATGAGCAGTTCTTC. Its protein product is CSDRRDRVNEQFF.

This clonotype was recorded once. This chain connects TRBV29-1 to TRBJ2-5; 10 nucleotides agree with TRBD2. The V and J ends lost 1 base and 11 bases, in that order; junction bases with no gene match: 22. The CDR3 spans 18 residues. Germline V gene lookup returns CDR1 SQVTM and CDR2 ANQGSEA. The CDR3: CSVEVNSGGFRSYNEQYF. CDR3 nucleotide sequence: TGCAGCGTTGAAGTTAATAGCGGGGGGTTCCGCTCCTACAATGAGCAGTACTTC. Full variable domain (missing parts from reference TRBV29-1 and TRBJ2-5): SAVISQKPSRDICQRGTSLTIQCQVDSQVTMMFWYRQQPGQSLTLIATANQGSEATYESGFVIDKFPISRPNLTFSTLTVSNMSPEDSSIYLCSVEVNSGGFRSYNEQYFGPGTRLLVL.

V is TRBV6-2 or TRBV6-3 and J is TRBJ2-5, with a possible D match to TRBD1 (6 bases). Germline V gene data show CDR1 as MNHEY and CDR2 as SVGEGT. Trimming removed 6 bases at V and 8 bases at J, with 13 bases between. This CDR3 comprises 12 residues. The CDR3 nucleotides read TGTGCCAGCAGCGACAGGTTTTACACCCAGTACTTC. It codes for CASSDRFYTQYF.

A note on this clonotype: This sequence may be a read error, since a much larger clone differs from it by one base. This chain links TRBV7-2 with TRBJ2-7, with TRBD2 matching 8 bases. With 4 bases clipped from V and 0 bases from J, the junction kept 2 bases outside the gene matches. Germline lookup yields CDR1 SGHTA and CDR2 FQGNSA. The CDR3 consists of 14 residues. CDR3 amino acids: CASSWRGASYEQYF. CDR3 DNA: TGTGCCAGCAGCTGGCGGGGGGCCTCCTACGAGCAGTACTTC.

The rearrangement joins TRBV5-6 to TRBJ2-7, with a weak D call TRBD2 (5 bases). The germline V gene has CDR1 SGHDT and CDR2 YYEEEE. The ends were cut back, 2 bases at V and 2 bases at J, with 8 bases in the middle. This CDR3 spans 13 amino acids. DNA for the CDR3: TGTGCCAGCAGCTTCAGGCGGGCCTACGAGCAGTACTTC. Translated, it gives CASSFRRAYEQYF.

The CDR3 reads CASSLGGSVVDEQFF. CDR3 bases: TGTGCCAGCAGCCTTGGGGGTAGCGTAGTGGATGAGCAGTTCTTC. The chain employs TRBV6-5 and TRBJ2-1; D tentatively fits TRBD1 or TRBD2 (5 bases each). V lost 6 bases, J lost 8 bases, and 20 bases lay in between. The CDR3 is 15 amino acids. Germline-derived CDR1 and CDR2 are MNHEY and SVGAGI.